Listed below are T cell receptor beta chains from one sample, sequenced in a study of blood T cell repertoires in COVID-19. The table came from immunoSEQ multiplex PCR; TCRdb's copy has only in-frame clones and leaves some out. Seen here are around 170,000 clones, around 89% observed once, and the top ten hold roughly 3.7%. The sample taken for sequencing was peripheral blood. Receptors originate from a woman in her 30s with acute or convalescent COVID-19. The CDR3 runs from the conserved cysteine through the conserved F or W. Fields, in order: V gene, D gene, J gene, CDR3 protein. A D gene is named only where the DNA matches it firmly.

TRBV12-3/TRBV12-4	.	TRBJ1-2	CASSQGFVGYTF
TRBV2	.	TRBJ1-2	CASTPGQDANYGYTF
TRBV30	.	TRBJ2-5	CAWSVASQETQYF
TRBV7-9	.	TRBJ2-5	CASSLAGLETQYF
TRBV12-5	TRBD1	TRBJ2-7	CASGLDIDRAYEQYF
TRBV28	.	TRBJ1-5	CAAGGLSNQPQHF
TRBV6-6	TRBD2	TRBJ2-1	CASSQLPGTSPYNEQFF
TRBV6-6	.	TRBJ1-2	CASSYIGTSHGYTF
TRBV5-6	.	TRBJ1-1	CASSLARGLGTEAFF
TRBV11-2	TRBD1	TRBJ1-2	CASLRDRGVSGYTF
TRBV5-4	.	TRBJ2-6	CASSSFRDLSGANVLTF
TRBV5-3	TRBD1	TRBJ1-4	CARRPDRGLSNEKLFF
TRBV6-6	TRBD1	TRBJ1-2	CASNTRGQGEYGYTF
TRBV28	.	TRBJ2-3	CASSLRETQYF
TRBV3-1/TRBV3-2	.	TRBJ2-7	CASSRSDGTYEQYF
TRBV10-3	.	TRBJ1-2	CAISDVLQDYGYTF
TRBV28	.	TRBJ2-3	CASKGSGSTDTQYF
TRBV29-1	TRBD1	TRBJ1-1	CSVTHEVWDRGFVRPEAFF
TRBV9	TRBD1	TRBJ2-1	CASSEAGGLGEQFF
TRBV4-2	TRBD1	TRBJ1-1	CASSQRQGSFMNTEAFF
TRBV20-1	.	TRBJ2-1	CSASQPNEQFF
TRBV6-5	.	TRBJ2-7	CASSYFLGETYEQYF
TRBV29-1	.	TRBJ2-5	CSVETSGRPTQYF
TRBV6-5	.	TRBJ1-2	CAAWELGPRDYGYTF
TRBV5-1	.	TRBJ1-3	CASSLGVGNTIYF
TRBV29-1	.	TRBJ2-1	CSVRRDPYNEQFF
TRBV19	TRBD2	TRBJ2-1	CASSNTGGPNNEQFF
TRBV6-1	.	TRBJ2-7	CASSDHREREQYF
TRBV20-1	.	TRBJ1-1	CSASLDMNTEAFF
TRBV9	TRBD2	TRBJ2-2	CASSAWTAGGTGELFF
TRBV5-1	TRBD1	TRBJ2-3	CASSLAQGVDTQYF
TRBV9	.	TRBJ1-5	CASSVGSGNQPQHF
TRBV5-6	.	TRBJ2-1	CASSLLSEQFF